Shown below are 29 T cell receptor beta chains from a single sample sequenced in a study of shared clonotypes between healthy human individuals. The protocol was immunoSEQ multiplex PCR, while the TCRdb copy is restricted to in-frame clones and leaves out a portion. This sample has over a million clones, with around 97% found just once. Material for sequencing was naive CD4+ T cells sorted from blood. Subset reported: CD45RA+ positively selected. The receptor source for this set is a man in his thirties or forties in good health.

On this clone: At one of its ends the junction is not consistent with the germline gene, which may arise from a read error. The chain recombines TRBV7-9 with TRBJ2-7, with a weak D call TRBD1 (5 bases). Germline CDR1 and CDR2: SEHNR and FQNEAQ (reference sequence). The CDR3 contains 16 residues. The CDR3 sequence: CASRFIWGVPGYEQYF. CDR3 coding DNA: TGTGCCAGCCGCTTCATCTGGGGCGTGCCTGGGTACGAGCAGTACTTC.

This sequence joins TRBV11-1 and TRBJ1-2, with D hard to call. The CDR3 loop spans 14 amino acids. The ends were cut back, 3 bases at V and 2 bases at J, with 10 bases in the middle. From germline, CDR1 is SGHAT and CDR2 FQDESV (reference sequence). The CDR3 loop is CASSLSQQNYGYTF. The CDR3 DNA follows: TGTGCCAGCAGCTTGTCACAGCAGAACTATGGCTACACCTTC.

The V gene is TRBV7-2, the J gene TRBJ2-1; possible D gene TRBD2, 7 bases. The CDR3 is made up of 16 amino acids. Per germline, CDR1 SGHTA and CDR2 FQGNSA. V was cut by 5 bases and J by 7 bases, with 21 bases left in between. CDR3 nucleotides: TGTGCCAGCAGCCCTCGACTAGCAGAGAGGGGGAATGAGCAGTTCTTC. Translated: CASSPRLAERGNEQFF.

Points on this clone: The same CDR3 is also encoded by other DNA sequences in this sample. This CDR3 is CSAEETQYF. The DNA of the CDR3 is TGCAGTGCAGAAGAGACCCAGTACTTC. This chain links TRBV20-1 with TRBJ2-5, with D uncertain. V was clipped by 6 bases and J by 3 bases, with 2 bases between them. Per the germline V gene, CDR1 is DFQATT and CDR2 is SNEGSKA (reference sequence). There are 9 residues in the CDR3.

The CDR3 reads CASSLGDREYNEQFF. The CDR3 DNA reads as TGTGCCAGCAGCTTAGGGGACAGGGAGTACAATGAGCAGTTCTTC. The rearrangement links TRBV7-9 to TRBJ2-1, with 9 positions matching TRBD1. CDR3 length equals 15 residues. Germline V gene lookup returns CDR1 SEHNR and CDR2 FQNEAQ (reference sequence). With V trimmed by 1 base and J by 4 bases, 2 bases remained unmatched.

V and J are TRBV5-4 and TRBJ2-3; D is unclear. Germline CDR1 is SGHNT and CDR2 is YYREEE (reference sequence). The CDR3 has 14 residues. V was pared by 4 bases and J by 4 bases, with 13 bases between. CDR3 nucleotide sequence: TGTGCCAGCAGCCGAGAAAGTTCGGCAGATACGCAGTATTTT. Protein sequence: CASSRESSADTQYF. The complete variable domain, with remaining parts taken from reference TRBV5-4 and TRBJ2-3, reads ETGVTQSPTHLIKTRGQQVTLRCSSQSGHNTVSWYQQALGQGPQFIFQYYREEENGRGNFPPRFSGLQFPNYSSELNVNALELDDSALYLCASSRESSADTQYFGPGTRLTVL.

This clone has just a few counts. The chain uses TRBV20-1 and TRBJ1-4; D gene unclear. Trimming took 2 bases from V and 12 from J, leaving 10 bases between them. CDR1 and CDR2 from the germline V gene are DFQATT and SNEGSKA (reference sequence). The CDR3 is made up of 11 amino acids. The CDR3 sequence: CSARLVRELFF. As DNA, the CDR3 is TGCAGTGCTAGATTGGTCAGAGAACTGTTTTTT.

CDR3 residues: CASSLGQDFTGELFF. In DNA form, the CDR3 reads TGTGCCAGCAGCTTAGGCCAGGATTTCACCGGGGAGCTGTTTTTT. V usage is TRBV7-9 and J usage is TRBJ2-2; D ambiguous. The V gene lost 1 base and the J gene lost 4 bases, with 10 bases spanning the gap. CDR3 length: 15 residues. Germline CDR1 SEHNR, CDR2 FQNEAQ (reference sequence).

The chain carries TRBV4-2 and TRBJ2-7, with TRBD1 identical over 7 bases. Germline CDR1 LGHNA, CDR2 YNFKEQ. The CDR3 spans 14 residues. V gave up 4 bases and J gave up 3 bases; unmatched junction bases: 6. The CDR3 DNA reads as TGTGCCAGCAGCCCAACGGGACAGAGCTACGAGCAGTACTTC. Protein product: CASSPTGQSYEQYF.

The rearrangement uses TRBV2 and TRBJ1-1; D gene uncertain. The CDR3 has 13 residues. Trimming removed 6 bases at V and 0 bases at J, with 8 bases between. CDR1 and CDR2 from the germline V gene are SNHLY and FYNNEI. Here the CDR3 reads CASRWVMNTEAFF. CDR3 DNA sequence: TGTGCCAGCAGATGGGTTATGAACACTGAAGCTTTCTTT.

The CDR3 loop is CASSKTSGKVEQFF. DNA of the CDR3: TGTGCCAGCAGCAAGACTAGCGGGAAGGTTGAGCAGTTCTTC. The chain joins TRBV7-9 to TRBJ2-1, with 11 nucleotides matching TRBD2. The germline V gene encodes CDR1 SEHNR and CDR2 FQNEAQ (reference sequence). CDR3 length: 14 amino acids. The V gene end was trimmed by 5 bases and the J gene end by 9 bases; junction bases not matched to a gene: 6.

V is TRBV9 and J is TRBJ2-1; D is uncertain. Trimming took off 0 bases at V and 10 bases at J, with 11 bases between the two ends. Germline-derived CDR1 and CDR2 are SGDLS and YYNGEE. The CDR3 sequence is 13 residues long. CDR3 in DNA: TGTGCCAGCAGCGTAGATCCGTTGGGGGAGCAGTTCTTC. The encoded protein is CASSVDPLGEQFF.

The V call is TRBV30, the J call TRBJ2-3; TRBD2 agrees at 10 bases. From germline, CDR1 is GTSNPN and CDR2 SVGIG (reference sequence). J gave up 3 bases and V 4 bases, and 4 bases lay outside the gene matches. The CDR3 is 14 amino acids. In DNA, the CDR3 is TGTGCCTGGAATCGGGGACTAGCGACAGATACGCAGTATTTT. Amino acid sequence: CAWNRGLATDTQYF.

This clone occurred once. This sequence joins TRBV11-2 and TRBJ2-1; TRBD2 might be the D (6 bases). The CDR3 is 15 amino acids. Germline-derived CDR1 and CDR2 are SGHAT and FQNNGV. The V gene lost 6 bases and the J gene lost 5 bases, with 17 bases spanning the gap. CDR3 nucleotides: TGTGCCAGCAGACGGTGGGGGGAGAGGGACAATGAGCAGTTCTTC. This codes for CASRRWGERDNEQFF.

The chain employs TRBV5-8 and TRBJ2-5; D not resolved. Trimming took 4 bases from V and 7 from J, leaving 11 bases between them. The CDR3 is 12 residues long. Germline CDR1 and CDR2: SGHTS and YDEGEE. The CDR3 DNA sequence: TGTGCCAGCAGCCCGAGTTTTGCGACCCAGTACTTC. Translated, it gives CASSPSFATQYF.

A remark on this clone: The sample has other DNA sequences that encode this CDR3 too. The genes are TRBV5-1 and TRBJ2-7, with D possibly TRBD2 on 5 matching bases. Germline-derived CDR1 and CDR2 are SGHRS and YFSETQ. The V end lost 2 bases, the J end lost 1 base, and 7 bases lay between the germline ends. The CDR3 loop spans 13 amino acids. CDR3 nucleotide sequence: TGCGCCAGCAGCTTAGAGGGTTCCTACGAGCAGTACTTC. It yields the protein CASSLEGSYEQYF. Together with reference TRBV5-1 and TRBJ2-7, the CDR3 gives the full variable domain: KAGVTQTPRYLIKTRGQQVTLSCSPISGHRSVSWYQQTPGQGLQFLFEYFSETQRNKGNFPGRFSGRQFSNSRSEMNVSTLELGDSALYLCASSLEGSYEQYFGPGTRLTVT.

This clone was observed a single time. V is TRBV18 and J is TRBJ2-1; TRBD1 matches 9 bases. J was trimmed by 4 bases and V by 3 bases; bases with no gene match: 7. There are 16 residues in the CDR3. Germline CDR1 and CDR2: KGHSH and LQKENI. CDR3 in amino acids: CASSPRTGTGYNEQFF. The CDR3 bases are TGTGCCAGCTCACCCCGTACCGGGACAGGGTACAATGAGCAGTTCTTC.

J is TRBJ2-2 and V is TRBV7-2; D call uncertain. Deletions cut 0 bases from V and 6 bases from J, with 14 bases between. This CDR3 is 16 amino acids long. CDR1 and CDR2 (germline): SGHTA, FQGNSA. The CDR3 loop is CASSLAALILAGELFF. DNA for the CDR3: TGTGCCAGCAGCTTAGCGGCACTTATACTCGCCGGGGAGCTGTTTTTT.

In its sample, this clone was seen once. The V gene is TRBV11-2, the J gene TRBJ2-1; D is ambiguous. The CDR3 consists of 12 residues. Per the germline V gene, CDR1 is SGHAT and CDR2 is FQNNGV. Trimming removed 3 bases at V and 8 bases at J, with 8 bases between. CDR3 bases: TGTGCCAGCAGCTTTTCCTTCTATGAGCAGTTCTTC. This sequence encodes CASSFSFYEQFF.

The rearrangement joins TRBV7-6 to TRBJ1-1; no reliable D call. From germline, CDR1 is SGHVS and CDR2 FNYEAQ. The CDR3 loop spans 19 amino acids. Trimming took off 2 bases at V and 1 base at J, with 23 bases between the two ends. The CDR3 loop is CASSLSLKGKFPPNTEAFF. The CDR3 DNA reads TGTGCCAGCAGCTTAAGTTTGAAGGGCAAATTTCCTCCGAACACTGAAGCTTTCTTT.

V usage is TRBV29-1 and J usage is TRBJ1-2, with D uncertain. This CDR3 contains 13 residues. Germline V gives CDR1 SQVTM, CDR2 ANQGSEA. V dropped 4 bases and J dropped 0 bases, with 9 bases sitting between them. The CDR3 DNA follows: TGCAGCGTTGGATGGAGCTCTAACTATGGCTACACCTTC. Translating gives CSVGWSSNYGYTF.

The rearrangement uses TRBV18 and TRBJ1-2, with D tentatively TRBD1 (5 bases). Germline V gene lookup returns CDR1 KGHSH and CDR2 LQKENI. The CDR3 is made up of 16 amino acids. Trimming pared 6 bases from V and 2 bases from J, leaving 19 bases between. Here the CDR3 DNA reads TGTGCCAGCTCTGACTCCCGGGGACCGAGGAACTATGGCTACACCTTC. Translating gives CASSDSRGPRNYGYTF. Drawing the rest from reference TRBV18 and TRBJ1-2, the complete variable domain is NAGVMQNPRHLVRRRGQEARLRCSPMKGHSHVYWYRQLPEEGLKFMVYLQKENIIDESGMPKERFSAEFPKEGPSILRIQQVVRGDSAAYFCASSDSRGPRNYGYTFGSGTRLTVV.

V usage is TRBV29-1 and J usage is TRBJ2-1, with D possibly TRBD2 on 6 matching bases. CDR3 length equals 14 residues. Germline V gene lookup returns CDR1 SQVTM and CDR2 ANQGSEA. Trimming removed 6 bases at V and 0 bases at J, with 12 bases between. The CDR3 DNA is TGCAGCGTGAGACTAGACATCTCCTACAATGAGCAGTTCTTC. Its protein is CSVRLDISYNEQFF.

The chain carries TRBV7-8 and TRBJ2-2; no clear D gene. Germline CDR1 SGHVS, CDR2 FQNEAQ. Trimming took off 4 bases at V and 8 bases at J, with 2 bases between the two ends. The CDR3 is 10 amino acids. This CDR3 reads CASSSGELFF. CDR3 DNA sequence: TGTGCCAGCAGCTCTGGGGAGCTGTTTTTT.

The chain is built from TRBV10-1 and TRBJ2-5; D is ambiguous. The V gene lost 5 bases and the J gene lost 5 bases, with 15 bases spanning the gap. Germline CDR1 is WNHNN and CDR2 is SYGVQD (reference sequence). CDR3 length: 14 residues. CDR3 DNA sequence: TGCGCCAGCAGTCTCCCACCCGGCCGGGAGACCCAGTACTTC. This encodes CASSLPPGRETQYF.

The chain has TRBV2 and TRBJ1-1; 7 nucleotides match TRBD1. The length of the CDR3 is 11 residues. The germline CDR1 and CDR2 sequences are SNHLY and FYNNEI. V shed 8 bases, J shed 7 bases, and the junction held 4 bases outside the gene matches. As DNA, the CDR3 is TGTGCCAGCGAGGGACAGCTTGAAGCTTTCTTT. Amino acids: CASEGQLEAFF.

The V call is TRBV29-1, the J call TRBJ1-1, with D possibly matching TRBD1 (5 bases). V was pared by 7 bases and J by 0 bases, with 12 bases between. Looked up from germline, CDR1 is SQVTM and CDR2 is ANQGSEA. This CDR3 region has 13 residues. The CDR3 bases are TGCAGCGCCGGGACGGCGATGAACACTGAAGCTTTCTTT. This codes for CSAGTAMNTEAFF.

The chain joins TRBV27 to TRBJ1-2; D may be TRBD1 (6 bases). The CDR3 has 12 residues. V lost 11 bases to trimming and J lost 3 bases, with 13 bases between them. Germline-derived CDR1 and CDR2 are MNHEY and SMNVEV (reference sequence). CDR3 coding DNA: TGTGCCCAGGAAGGGGGGGACTATGGCTACACCTTC. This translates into CAQEGGDYGYTF.

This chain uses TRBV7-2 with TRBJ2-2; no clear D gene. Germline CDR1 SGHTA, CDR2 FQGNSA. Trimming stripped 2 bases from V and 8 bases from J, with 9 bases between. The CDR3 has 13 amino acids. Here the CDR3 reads CASSLSRMGELFF. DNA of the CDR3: TGTGCCAGCAGCTTATCTCGAATGGGGGAGCTGTTTTTT.